The 22 T cell receptor beta chains below were found in one sample sequenced in a study of shared clonotypes between healthy human individuals. Measured with immunoSEQ multiplex PCR; TCRdb has only the in-frame clones, and not every one. The table has a few million clones, 95% seen once. The sequenced material came from naive CD4+ T cells sorted from blood. Subset given: CD45RA+ positively selected. The source of these receptors is a man aged 18 to 35 in good health.

The rearrangement uses TRBV28 and TRBJ2-6, with D perhaps matching TRBD2 (6 bases). CDR3 size: 16 residues. Looked up from germline, CDR1 is MDHEN and CDR2 is SYDVKM. Trimming stripped 3 bases from V and 2 bases from J, with 11 bases between. CDR3 in DNA: TGTGCCAGCAGTTTGGGTCCGGGAGCTGGGGCCAACGTCCTGACTTTC. It is translated as CASSLGPGAGANVLTF.

The V call is TRBV10-3, the J call TRBJ2-7, with TRBD2 matching 7 bases. V lost 0 bases and J lost 4; bases outside the gene matches: 6. This CDR3 has 15 residues. Germline loops: CDR1 ENHRY, CDR2 SYGVKD. CDR3 nucleotide sequence: TGTGCCATCAGTGAGTCGGGAGGGGCGATATACGAGCAGTACTTC. Translated: CAISESGGAIYEQYF.

A word on this clone: Other DNA variants within this sample encode the same CDR3. This chain links TRBV5-1 with TRBJ2-5; D gene uncertain. The CDR3 totals 12 residues. Germline CDR1 and CDR2: SGHRS and YFSETQ. The V end was cut by 2 bases, the J end by 5 bases, with 7 bases between. The CDR3: CASSLIGETQYF. CDR3 DNA sequence: TGCGCCAGCAGCTTAATCGGGGAGACCCAGTACTTC. Using reference TRBV5-1 and TRBJ2-5 for the parts outside the CDR3, the full variable domain is KAGVTQTPRYLIKTRGQQVTLSCSPISGHRSVSWYQQTPGQGLQFLFEYFSETQRNKGNFPGRFSGRQFSNSRSEMNVSTLELGDSALYLCASSLIGETQYFGPGTRLLVL.

The rearrangement links TRBV6-6 to TRBJ1-2, with no clear D. CDR1 and CDR2 from the germline V gene are MNHNY and SVGAGI (reference sequence). With 10 bases removed from V and 4 bases from J, the gap between germline ends came to 22 bases. CDR3 length: 15 amino acids. CDR3 amino acids: CATNGRGKEGYGYTF. CDR3 DNA: TGTGCCACCAACGGAAGAGGAAAGGAAGGCTATGGCTACACCTTC.

This chain links TRBV6-6 with TRBJ1-5, with a tentative D call TRBD1 (5 bases). Between the trimmed V and J ends, which lost 6 bases and 6 bases, there was a span of 9 bases. CDR1 and CDR2 (germline): MNHNY, SVGAGI (reference sequence). There are 12 residues in the CDR3. The CDR3 bases are TGTGCCAGCAGGCAGGGTTCTCAGCCCCAGCATTTT. Translation gives CASRQGSQPQHF.

The chain employs TRBV6-5 and TRBJ1-6; D gene unclear. Germline V lookup: CDR1 MNHEY, CDR2 SVGAGI. Trimming stripped 6 bases from V and 1 base from J, with 7 bases between. The CDR3 runs to 14 residues. The CDR3 here is CASRVTSYNSPLHF. DNA of the CDR3: TGTGCCAGCAGAGTGACGTCCTATAATTCACCCCTCCACTTT.

The V and J genes are TRBV7-4 and TRBJ2-6; TRBD1 aligns across 8 bases. Germline V gene lookup returns CDR1 SGHVT and CDR2 SQSDAQ. V trimming: 2 bases; J trimming: 0 bases; junction bases outside the gene matches: 9. The CDR3 sequence is 19 residues long. The CDR3 sequence is CASSLRKRDRYSGANVLTF. The CDR3 DNA reads TGTGCCAGCAGCTTAAGAAAACGGGACAGGTACTCTGGGGCCAACGTCCTGACTTTC.

The gene calls are TRBV10-3 and TRBJ1-1; D remains ambiguous. The CDR3 is 15 residues long. The germline V gene has CDR1 ENHRY and CDR2 SYGVKD. V was cut by 3 bases and J by 1 base, with 12 bases left in between. The CDR3 here is CAISDYDGSNTEAFF. CDR3 in DNA: TGTGCCATCAGTGATTACGATGGGTCGAACACTGAAGCTTTCTTT.

The chain combines TRBV7-8 with TRBJ2-7; perhaps TRBD1 as D (6 bases). Germline V gene sequence: CDR1 SGHVS, CDR2 FQNEAQ. V lost 5 bases and J 6 bases, leaving 20 bases between the germline ends. There are 15 residues in the CDR3. For the CDR3, the DNA is TGTGCCAGCAGCCCCAGGGACACCGTGGGTGGCGAGCAGTACTTC. Translated: CASSPRDTVGGEQYF.

This clone was observed once. This chain joins TRBV5-1 and TRBJ2-3; no definite D call. CDR3 length equals 11 residues. Trimming took off 5 bases at V and 4 bases at J, with 5 bases between the two ends. Per germline, CDR1 SGHRS and CDR2 YFSETQ. CDR3 sequence: CASSGSDTQYF. In DNA, the CDR3 is TGCGCCAGCAGTGGTTCAGATACGCAGTATTTT.

This rearrangement joins TRBV2 to TRBJ1-1, with D perhaps matching TRBD1 (5 bases). The CDR3 runs to 16 residues. V lost 6 bases, J lost 4 bases, and 21 bases lay in between. In germline, CDR1 is SNHLY, CDR2 FYNNEI. The DNA of the CDR3 is TGTGCCAGCAGCCTCGGACAATTCAGGGTAAGCACTGAAGCTTTCTTT. Protein sequence: CASSLGQFRVSTEAFF.

Note on this clone: This specimen includes other DNA sequences encoding the same CDR3. The chain recombines TRBV30 with TRBJ1-2, with 11 bases lining up with TRBD1. The V and J ends lost 3 bases and 7 bases, in that order; junction bases with no gene match: 7. The CDR3 runs to 14 residues. Germline V gives CDR1 GTSNPN, CDR2 SVGIG (reference sequence). CDR3 DNA sequence: TGTGCCTGGAGACAAGGACAGGGGGCGTTTGGCTACACCTTC. This codes for CAWRQGQGAFGYTF.

J is TRBJ2-7 and V is TRBV4-1, with D unresolved. Trimming left V 0 bases short and J 0 bases short, with 9 bases between. The CDR3 totals 15 residues. Germline V gives CDR1 MGHRA, CDR2 YSYEKL. DNA of the CDR3: TGCGCCAGCAGCCAAGATAAACTTAGCTCCTACGAGCAGTACTTC. Translating gives CASSQDKLSSYEQYF.

V usage is TRBV10-3 and J usage is TRBJ2-3; weak D call: TRBD2 (7 bases). The CDR3 loop spans 16 amino acids. V was clipped by 8 bases and J by 4 bases, with 22 bases between them. In germline, CDR1 is ENHRY, CDR2 SYGVKD. CDR3 DNA sequence: TGTGCCATCTCCCCGCCAGTCGGGGGGCGGGCAGATACGCAGTATTTT. Translated, it gives CAISPPVGGRADTQYF.

The V gene is TRBV7-2, the J gene TRBJ2-7; D is perhaps TRBD1 (6 bases). The V and J ends lost 4 bases and 4 bases respectively, with 8 bases between them. The CDR3 length is 12 residues. Germline V CDR1 and CDR2: SGHTA, FQGNSA. The CDR3 protein is CASSSGQYEQYF. DNA of the CDR3: TGTGCCAGCAGCTCCGGACAGTACGAGCAGTACTTC.

The chain is built from TRBV18 and TRBJ1-3, with D possibly matching TRBD1 (5 bases). Trimming shortened V by 0 bases and J by 4 bases, and 10 bases separated the two germline ends. This CDR3 spans 15 amino acids. CDR1 and CDR2 from the germline V gene are KGHSH and LQKENI. The CDR3 reads CASSPPMTAGNTIYF. CDR3 sequence (DNA): TGTGCCAGCTCACCACCGATGACAGCCGGAAACACCATATATTTT.

V is TRBV27 and J is TRBJ2-7; TRBD1 is a possible D gene (6 bases). Germline values: CDR1 MNHEY, CDR2 SMNVEV (reference sequence). Trimming shortened V by 2 bases and J by 3 bases, and 8 bases separated the two germline ends. This CDR3 has 13 amino acids. The CDR3 protein is CASSLQGHYEQYF. CDR3 bases: TGTGCCAGCAGTTTACAGGGGCACTACGAGCAGTACTTC.

The rearrangement uses TRBV11-3 and TRBJ1-1; unclear D gene. Germline values: CDR1 SGHNT, CDR2 YENEEA. Trimming left V 5 bases short and J 1 base short, with 8 bases between. The length of the CDR3 is 13 residues. The CDR3 spells CASSPPGNTEAFF. The CDR3 bases are TGTGCCAGCAGCCCCCCAGGGAACACTGAAGCTTTCTTT.

This chain links TRBV2 with TRBJ2-3; D is perhaps TRBD2 (5 bases). Germline V gives CDR1 SNHLY, CDR2 FYNNEI. V was clipped by 5 bases and J by 6 bases, with 9 bases between them. This CDR3 is built from 12 residues. CDR3 coding DNA: TGTGCCAGCAGTTTCCTAGCCGATACGCAGTATTTT. It yields the protein CASSFLADTQYF.

The chain joins TRBV5-4 to TRBJ2-2; D remains ambiguous. Germline loops: CDR1 SGHNT, CDR2 YYREEE (reference sequence). Trimming shortened V by 0 bases and J by 0 bases, and 9 bases separated the two germline ends. The CDR3 spans 16 residues. The CDR3 is CASSLEGAANTGELFF. CDR3 coding DNA: TGTGCCAGCAGCTTGGAGGGTGCCGCGAACACCGGGGAGCTGTTTTTT.

The V and J genes are TRBV2 and TRBJ2-7, with no clear D. V gave up 4 bases and J gave up 0 bases, with 4 bases separating them. The CDR3 has 12 amino acids. Germline values: CDR1 SNHLY, CDR2 FYNNEI. The CDR3 loop is CASSVASYEQYF. The CDR3 DNA reads as TGTGCCAGCAGTGTCGCCTCCTACGAGCAGTACTTC.

This chain joins TRBV2 and TRBJ1-2; D is unresolved. The germline gives CDR1 SNHLY, CDR2 FYNNEI. The CDR3 is made up of 14 amino acids. The V gene lost 6 bases and the J gene lost 0 bases, with 11 bases spanning the gap. The CDR3 coding sequence is TGTGCCAGCAGGAGCGAGAGTACTAACTATGGCTACACCTTC. Translating it yields CASRSESTNYGYTF. The whole variable domain, filled in from reference TRBV2 and TRBJ1-2, reads EPEVTQTPSHQVTQMGQEVILRCVPISNHLYFYWYRQILGQKVEFLVSFYNNEISEKSEIFDDQFSVERPDGSNFTLKIRSTKLEDSAMYFCASRSESTNYGYTFGSGTRLTVV.